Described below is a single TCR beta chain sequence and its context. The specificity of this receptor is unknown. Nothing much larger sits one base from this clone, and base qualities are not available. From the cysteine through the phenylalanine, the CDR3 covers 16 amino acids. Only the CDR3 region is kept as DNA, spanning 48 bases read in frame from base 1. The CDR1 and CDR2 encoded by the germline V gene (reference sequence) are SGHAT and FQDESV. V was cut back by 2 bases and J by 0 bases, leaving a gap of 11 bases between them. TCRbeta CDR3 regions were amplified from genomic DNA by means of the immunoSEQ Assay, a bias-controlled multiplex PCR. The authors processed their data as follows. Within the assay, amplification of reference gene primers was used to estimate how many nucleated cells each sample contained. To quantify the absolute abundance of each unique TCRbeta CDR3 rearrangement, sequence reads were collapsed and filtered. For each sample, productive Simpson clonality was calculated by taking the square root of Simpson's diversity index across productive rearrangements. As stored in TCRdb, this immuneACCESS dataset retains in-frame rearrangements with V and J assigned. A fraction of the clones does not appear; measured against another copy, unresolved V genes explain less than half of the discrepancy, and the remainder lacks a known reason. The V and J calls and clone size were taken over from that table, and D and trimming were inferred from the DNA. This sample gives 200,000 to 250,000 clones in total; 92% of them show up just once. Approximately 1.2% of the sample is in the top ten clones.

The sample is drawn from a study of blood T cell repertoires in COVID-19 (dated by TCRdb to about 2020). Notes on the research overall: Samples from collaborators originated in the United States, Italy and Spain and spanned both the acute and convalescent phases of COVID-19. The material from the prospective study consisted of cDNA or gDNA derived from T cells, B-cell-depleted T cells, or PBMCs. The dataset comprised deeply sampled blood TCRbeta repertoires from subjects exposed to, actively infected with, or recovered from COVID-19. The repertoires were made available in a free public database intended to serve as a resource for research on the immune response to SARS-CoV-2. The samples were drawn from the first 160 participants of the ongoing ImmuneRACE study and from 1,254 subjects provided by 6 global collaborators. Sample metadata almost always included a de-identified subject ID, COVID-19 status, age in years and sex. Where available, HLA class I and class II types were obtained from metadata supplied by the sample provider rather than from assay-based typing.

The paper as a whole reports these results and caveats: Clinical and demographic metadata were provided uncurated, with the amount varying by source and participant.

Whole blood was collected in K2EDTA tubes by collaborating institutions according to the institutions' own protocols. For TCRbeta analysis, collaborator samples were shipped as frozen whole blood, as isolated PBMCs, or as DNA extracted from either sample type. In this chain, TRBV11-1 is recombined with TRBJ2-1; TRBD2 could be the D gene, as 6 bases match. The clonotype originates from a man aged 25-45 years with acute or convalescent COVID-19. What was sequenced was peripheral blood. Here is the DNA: TGTGCCAGCAGCTTAAGCGGGCGCGCCTCCTACAATGAGCAGTTCTTC. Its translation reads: CASSLSGRASYNEQFF.